This T cell receptor (beta chain) was sequenced during a study of blood T cell repertoires in COVID-19. Whole-study context: From the United States, Italy and Spain came samples of acute and convalescent COVID-19. In each case, the material was cDNA or gDNA derived from T cells, B-cell-depleted T cells, or PBMCs.

Trimming cost V 0 bases and J 3 bases; bases outside gene matches: 6. Per germline, CDR1 SGHNT and CDR2 YYREEE (reference sequence). This CDR3 contains 17 residues. How the authors handled the data: Quantification of nucleated cells was approximated via reference gene primer amplification. TCRdb's table, derived via immunoSEQ multiplex PCR, lists solely in-frame clones and lacks some. D and trimming were read from the DNA, whereas the V and J calls and clone size are those reported in that table. The sample lists about 200,000 clones, about 83% occurring once. This receptor was identified in a man aged 60-69 years who had recovered from COVID-19. Sequencing input: peripheral blood. The rearrangement links TRBV5-4 to TRBJ2-3; 11 positions match TRBD2. The chain's CDR3 is CASSLGSGGAGTDTQYF. CDR3 sequence (DNA): TGTGCCAGCAGCTTGGGTAGCGGGGGGGCCGGAACAGATACGCAGTATTTT.